The TCR beta chain described here comes from a study of shared clonotypes between healthy human individuals. Sequencing used immunoSEQ multiplex PCR; TCRdb keeps in-frame clones, though not all of them. The sample records about half a million clones, approximately 82% being singletons. Trimming removed 3 bases from V and 0 bases from J, with 11 bases in between. This CDR3 is built from 15 residues. The germline V gene encodes CDR1 MNHEY and CDR2 SMNVEV (reference sequence). This chain connects TRBV27 to TRBJ1-1; D unresolved. Sample: PBMCs. This receptor was obtained from a woman in her forties in good health. Some clones in this sample may be carry-over from other donors' samples. The CDR3 DNA reads TGTGCCAGCAGTTTCGCGGGGTGGGTGAACACTGAAGCTTTCTTT. This gives the protein CASSFAGWVNTEAFF.